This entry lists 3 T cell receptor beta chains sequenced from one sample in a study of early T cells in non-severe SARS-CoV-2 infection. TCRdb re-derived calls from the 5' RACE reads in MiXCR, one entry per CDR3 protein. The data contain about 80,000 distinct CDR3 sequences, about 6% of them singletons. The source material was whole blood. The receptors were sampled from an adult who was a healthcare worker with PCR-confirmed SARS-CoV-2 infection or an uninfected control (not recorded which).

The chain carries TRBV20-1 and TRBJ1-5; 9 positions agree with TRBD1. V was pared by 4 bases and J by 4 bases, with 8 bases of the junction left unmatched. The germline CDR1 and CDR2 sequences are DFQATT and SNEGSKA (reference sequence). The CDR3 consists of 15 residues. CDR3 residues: CSAKATGGLNQPQHF. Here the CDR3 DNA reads TGCAGTGCTAAGGCGACAGGGGGATTAAATCAGCCCCAGCATTTT.

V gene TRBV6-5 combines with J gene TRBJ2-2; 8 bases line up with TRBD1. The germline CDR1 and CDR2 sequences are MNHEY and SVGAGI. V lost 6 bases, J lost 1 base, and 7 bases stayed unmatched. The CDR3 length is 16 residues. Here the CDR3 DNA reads TGTGCCAGCAGGTCCACCGGGACAGGGAACACCGGGGAGCTGTTTTTT. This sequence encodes CASRSTGTGNTGELFF.

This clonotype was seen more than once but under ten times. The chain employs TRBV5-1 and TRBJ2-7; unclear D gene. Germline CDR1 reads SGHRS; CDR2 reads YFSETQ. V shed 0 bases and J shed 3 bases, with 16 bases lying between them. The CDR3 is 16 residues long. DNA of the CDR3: TGCGCCAGCAGCTTGGAATCGGGCAGGATGTTCTACGAGCAGTACTTC. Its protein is CASSLESGRMFYEQYF.